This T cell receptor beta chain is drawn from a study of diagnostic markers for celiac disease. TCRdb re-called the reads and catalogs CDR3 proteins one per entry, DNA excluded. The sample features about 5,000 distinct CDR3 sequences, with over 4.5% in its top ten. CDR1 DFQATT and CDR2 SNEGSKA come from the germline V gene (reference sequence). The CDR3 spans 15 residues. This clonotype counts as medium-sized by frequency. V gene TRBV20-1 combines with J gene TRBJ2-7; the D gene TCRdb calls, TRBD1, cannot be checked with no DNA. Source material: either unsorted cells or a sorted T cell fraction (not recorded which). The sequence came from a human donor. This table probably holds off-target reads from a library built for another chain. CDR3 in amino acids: CSASYLGRDSVTQYF.